This TCR beta chain emerged from a study of blood T cells in healthy people across ages. Study conclusions and caveats: Investigators viewed diversity estimates from one million T cells as underestimates, the study reported.

Every participating donor contributed about 10 milliliters of peripheral blood through a draw. The second PCR ran about 7 to 12 cycles with a sample-barcoded 5' primer and J-beta primers. TCRdb passed the 5' RACE reads through MiXCR, listing each CDR3 protein once. The table shows about 1.1 million distinct CDR3 sequences, with roughly two fifths occurring only once. This clonotype was seen more than once but under ten times. What it binds is unknown. Trimming cost V 1 base and J 0 bases, with 13 bases left between them. CDR1 and CDR2 (germline): SEHNR, FQNEAQ (reference sequence). CDR3 size: 17 residues.

The sequenced material came from blood. The clonotype originates from a man between 18 and 29 years old in good health. The chain combines TRBV7-9 with TRBJ2-4, with D perhaps TRBD1 (6 bases). The CDR3 DNA follows: TGTGCCAGCAGCTTAGTTGGGACAAGGTTAGCCAAAAACATTCAGTACTTC. Translating it yields CASSLVGTRLAKNIQYF.